A selection of T cell receptor beta chains follows, all from one sample in a study of CD8+CD57+ T cells in acquired aplastic anemia. TCRdb called the reads again in MiXCR, with one record for every CDR3 protein. The top ten hold roughly 1.2% of the sample, which has around 290,000 distinct CDR3 sequences, approximately 57% seen once. Sample: sorted CD4+, CD8+, or CD8+CD57+ T cells (not recorded which) from PBMCs. The receptors derive from a human donor with aplastic anemia. CDR3s include the opening cysteine and the closing phenylalanine or tryptophan. D genes are given only for firm matches. Clone size appears in some rows only: once, few, many, or a class for an expanded clone.

J | V | D | size | DNA | CDR3
TRBJ2-7 | TRBV20-1 | - | few | TGCAGTGCTAGTGGCGGAGGACTACCCCCCTACGAGCAGTACTTC | CSASGGGLPPYEQYF
TRBJ2-7 | TRBV29-1 | - | - | TGCAGCGTTAGGACGGTGGTGGACGAGCAGTACTTC | CSVRTVVDEQYF
TRBJ2-6 | TRBV2 | TRBD1 | few | TGTGCCAGCAGTAAAGGGGGCGCTGGGGCCAACGTCCTGACTTTC | CASSKGGAGANVLTF
TRBJ2-7 | TRBV7-9 | - | few | TGTGCCAGCAGCGTCGGTGACCGTGTGGAATACGAGCAGTACTTC | CASSVGDRVEYEQYF
TRBJ1-1 | TRBV2 | - | - | TGTGCCAGCAGTGAAATATTAGGGGCGGGCACTGAAGCTTTCTTT | CASSEILGAGTEAFF
TRBJ2-2 | TRBV29-1 | - | - | TGCAGCGCCAGTGAAGGGGCGCGTGGAAACACCGGGGAGCTGTTTTTT | CSASEGARGNTGELFF
TRBJ2-1 | TRBV7-3 | - | few | TGTGCCAGCAGCCCCTGGGAGGCTGGTGAGCAGTTCTTC | CASSPWEAGEQFF
TRBJ1-2 | TRBV2 | TRBD1 | - | TGTGCCAGCAGTGAAGAGGGGGCGAGGTATGGCTACACCTTC | CASSEEGARYGYTF
TRBJ2-6 | TRBV5-1 | - | many | TGCGCCAGCAGCTTGTATGGGGGACAAGTCTCTGGGGCCAACGTCCTGACTTTC | CASSLYGGQVSGANVLTF
TRBJ2-5 | TRBV29-1 | - | many | TGCAGCGTCCAGGGGCGGCTTCGGGAGACCCAGTACTTC | CSVQGRLRETQYF
TRBJ2-1 | TRBV24-1 | - | many | TGTGCCACCAGTGAGATAGGACTCCTCAATGAGCAGTTCTTC | CATSEIGLLNEQFF
TRBJ2-1 | TRBV2 | TRBD2 | few | TGTGCCATCACCGAGGGTAGCGGGGGGGCCACGAATGAGCAGTTCTTC | CAITEGSGGATNEQFF
TRBJ1-4 | TRBV7-8 | TRBD1 | - | TGTGCCAGCAGCTTAGGAACCAGGGGGTCTAATGAAAAACTGTTTTTT | CASSLGTRGSNEKLFF
TRBJ2-5 | TRBV24-1 | - | many | TGTGCCACCAGTGATTCCCAAGAGACCCAGTACTTC | CATSDSQETQYF
TRBJ1-6 | TRBV7-2 | - | few | TGTGCCAGCAGCTTCCCGTCGAGAATCTATAATTCACCCCTCCACTTT | CASSFPSRIYNSPLHF
TRBJ2-6 | TRBV2 | TRBD2 | - | TGTGCCAGCACGAGACTAGCGGGAGACAACGTCCTGACTTTC | CASTRLAGDNVLTF
TRBJ2-2 | TRBV20-1 | - | few | TGCAGTGCTCACGGACTCACACGTCAGGGGAGTACCGGGGAGCTGTTTTTT | CSAHGLTRQGSTGELFF
TRBJ2-3 | TRBV15 | TRBD2 | - | TGTGCCACCAGCCTTAGCGGGAGGGCCGCAGATACGCAGTATTTT | CATSLSGRAADTQYF
TRBJ2-2 | TRBV7-3 | - | - | TGTGCCAGCAGCTTATCGCCTAACACCGGGGAGCTGCTTTTT | CASSLSPNTGELLF
TRBJ2-5 | TRBV7-9 | TRBD2 | few | TGTGCCAGCAGCTTAGGACTAGCGGGGCTCCAAGAGACCCAGTACTTC | CASSLGLAGLQETQYF
TRBJ1-2 | TRBV12-3/TRBV12-4 | - | many | TGTGCCAGCAGTTTAGCGGGAGCTATCAACTATGGCTACACCTTC | CASSLAGAINYGYTF
TRBJ1-2 | TRBV7-2 | - | many | TGTGCCAGCAGCTTAGAATTGATGGGAGGGGGTAGAATCACCTTC | CASSLELMGGGRITF
TRBJ1-1 | TRBV7-9 | TRBD1 | few | TGTGCCAGCAGCTTTCTGTCAGGGGGAAACACTGAAGCTTTCTTT | CASSFLSGGNTEAFF
TRBJ2-7 | TRBV6-1 | - | once | TGTGCCAGCAGTGGGTCTGGGAGCTCCTACGAGCAGTACTTC | CASSGSGSSYEQYF
TRBJ1-1 | TRBV29-1 | TRBD1 | - | TGCAGCGTTGGGGGACAGGAAGCTTTCTTT | CSVGGQEAFF
TRBJ2-1 | TRBV25-1 | - | - | TGTGCCAGCAGTGATAAGGGCTCCTACAATGAGCAGTTCTTC | CASSDKGSYNEQFF
TRBJ1-1 | TRBV18 | - | - | TGTGCCAGCTCACCCCGGGACGGCTTTAACACTGAAGCTTTCTTT | CASSPRDGFNTEAFF
TRBJ2-1 | TRBV10-3 | - | - | TGTGCCATCAGGGCCGGGACGTCGAACACCGGGGAGCAGTTCTTC | CAIRAGTSNTGEQFF
TRBJ2-2 | TRBV7-3 | TRBD1 | - | TGTGCCAGCAGCTCCCCACAGGGGACCACCGGGGAGCTGTTTTTT | CASSSPQGTTGELFF